This note documents a single T cell receptor beta chain sequence. The data are from a study of blood T cell repertoires in COVID-19. Study as a whole: From T cells, B-cell-depleted T cells, or PBMCs came the material, which was cDNA or gDNA.

Allocation to cohorts depended on clinical history reported by the participants. A COVID-19 case had been met by exposed participants during the 2 weeks before study entry. How the authors handled the data: For nucleated cells, counts were estimated from reference gene primer amplification. Clones were sequenced by immunoSEQ multiplex PCR, and TCRdb holds only the in-frame ones, with some missing. That table is the source of V, J and clone size, and D and trimming were worked out from the DNA. The sample records 330,000 or so clones, roughly 90% being singletons. Germline V lookup: CDR1 WNHNN, CDR2 SYGVQD (reference sequence). The V end lost 6 bases, the J end lost 3 bases, and 10 bases lay between the germline ends. CDR3 length: 13 residues.

This receptor was taken from a woman in her 30s who had been exposed to COVID-19. Sequencing used PBMCs or T cells enriched from blood (not recorded which). The chain uses TRBV10-1 and TRBJ2-3; D is undetermined. The CDR3 DNA reads as TGCGCCAGCAGCCCGACACGGACAGATACGCAGTATTTT. Translating gives CASSPTRTDTQYF.